Listed here are 30 T cell receptor beta chains from one sample, sequenced in a study of lung T cells in sarcoidosis with Löfgren's syndrome. Via MiXCR, TCRdb re-called the reads, giving one row per CDR3 protein. The repertoire holds some 21,000 distinct CDR3 sequences, with approximately 22% as singletons. Sample: CD4+ T cells from bronchoalveolar lavage. The receptors come from a human donor with sarcoidosis (Löfgren's syndrome or another form), or a control subject (not recorded which).

The V gene is TRBV29-1, the J gene TRBJ2-5; the D gene is possibly TRBD1 (6 bases). From germline, CDR1 is SQVTM and CDR2 ANQGSEA. With 1 base removed from V and 5 bases from J, the gap between germline ends came to 11 bases. The CDR3 consists of 13 residues. CDR3 residues: CSVEVRGRETQYF. In DNA form, the CDR3 reads TGCAGCGTTGAAGTCAGGGGTAGGGAGACCCAGTACTTC.

Comments on this clonotype: A much larger clone differs from this one at a single base, so this may be a read error. The chain uses TRBV12-3 or TRBV12-4 and TRBJ1-1; D may be TRBD1 (5 bases). Trimming removed 1 base from V and 7 bases from J, with 19 bases in between. This CDR3 is 16 amino acids long. The CDR3 here is CASSLGPGRLEVEAFF. The CDR3 DNA reads as TGTGCCAGCAGTTTAGGACCGGGACGGTTGGAGGTTGAAGCTTTCTTT.

This clonotype was counted ten times or more. The junction departs from the called germline gene at one end, perhaps through a read error. The chain is built from TRBV7-9 and TRBJ1-2, with 10 bases matching TRBD1. CDR1 is SEHNR and CDR2 is FQNEAQ in the germline V gene (reference sequence). The CDR3 has 14 residues. The CDR3 DNA is TGTGCCAGCAGCATAGCGGGGACAGGGGCTGGCTACACCTTC. Encoded protein: CASSIAGTGAGYTF.

Sample share makes this clonotype medium-sized. The CDR3 here is CSARGRLGETQYF. The CDR3 DNA reads TGCAGTGCTAGAGGACGCCTGGGAGAGACCCAGTACTTC. The chain couples TRBV20-1 to TRBJ2-5; the D is unclear. The CDR3 spans 13 residues. Germline loops: CDR1 DFQATT, CDR2 SNEGSKA (reference sequence). V lost 1 base and J lost 4, with 10 bases in between.

As concerns this clonotype: One base away lies a much larger clone, so this may be a sequencing read error. The rearrangement uses TRBV4-2 and TRBJ2-5, with a weak D call TRBD1 (5 bases). This CDR3 spans 15 amino acids. Germline CDR1 is LGHNA and CDR2 is YNFKEQ. The CDR3 nucleotides read TGTGCCAGCAGCCAAGAAGGGGCAGAACAAGAGACCCAGCACTTC. It is translated as CASSQEGAEQETQHF.

Comment on this clonotype: An end of the junction differs from the germline gene, which may be a read error. J is TRBJ2-5 and V is TRBV12-3 or TRBV12-4; 7 bases are shared with TRBD2. This CDR3 comprises 15 residues. The CDR3 loop is CASGLRGVPQETQYF. CDR3 bases: TGTGCCAGCGGTTTACGGGGGGTCCCGCAAGAGACCCAGTACTTC.

As concerns this clonotype: At one end, the junction sequence differs from germline, possibly due to a read error. The rearrangement joins TRBV5-1 to TRBJ2-1, with 11 bases identical to TRBD2. This CDR3 is built from 16 residues. The V gene's germline CDR1 is SGHRS and CDR2 YFSETQ. This CDR3 reads CASSPIASGGYNEQLF. CDR3 DNA: TGCGCCAGCAGCCCGATCGCTAGCGGGGGGTACAATGAGCAGCTCTTC.

This clonotype was seen repeatedly, ten times or more. The chain uses TRBV7-2 and TRBJ1-5, with D unresolved. CDR1 is SGHTA, CDR2 FQGNSA, per germline. The CDR3 loop spans 15 amino acids. The V gene lost 1 base and the J gene lost 2 bases, with 9 bases spanning the gap. The CDR3 reads CASSLVGQGNQPQHF. The CDR3 DNA is TGTGCCAGCAGCTTAGTAGGGCAGGGCAATCAGCCCCAGCATTTT.

This clonotype was seen more than once but under ten times. V usage is TRBV7-2 and J usage is TRBJ2-7; a weak D match, TRBD2 (6 bases). Trimming left V 5 bases short and J 7 bases short, with 15 bases between. The germline CDR1 and CDR2 sequences are SGHTA and FQGNSA. This CDR3 comprises 13 residues. The CDR3 coding sequence is TGTGCCAGCAGCGCGGACTACTCCCAGGAGCAGTACTTC. Amino acids: CASSADYSQEQYF.

This clonotype has at least ten counts. This chain joins TRBV28 and TRBJ1-2, with D perhaps matching TRBD1 (5 bases). The ends were cut back, 4 bases at V and 4 bases at J, with 16 bases in the middle. Looked up from germline, CDR1 is MDHEN and CDR2 is SYDVKM. CDR3 length: 15 residues. The chain's CDR3 is CASSYRGRPVYGYTF. The CDR3 DNA reads TGTGCCAGCAGTTATAGGGGCCGACCGGTCTATGGCTACACCTTC.

This chain links TRBV6-6 with TRBJ2-2, with D perhaps matching TRBD1 (5 bases). The CDR3 covers 16 residues. Germline V gene lookup returns CDR1 MNHNY and CDR2 SVGAGI (reference sequence). Trimming pared 1 base from V and 4 bases from J, leaving 13 bases between. CDR3 amino acids: CASSYLGEGPTGELFF. CDR3 DNA: TGTGCCAGCAGTTACTTAGGGGAAGGGCCCACCGGGGAGCTGTTTTTT.

The chain combines TRBV19 with TRBJ2-2; 7 bases are shared with TRBD1. Germline CDR1 LNHDA, CDR2 SQIVND (reference sequence). The length of the CDR3 is 17 residues. V shed 5 bases, J shed 7 bases, and the junction held 16 bases outside the gene matches. The chain's CDR3 is CASSSAGGSDIHGELFF. As DNA, the CDR3 is TGTGCCAGTAGTTCGGCAGGGGGATCTGATATTCACGGGGAGCTGTTTTTT. The full variable domain, its missing parts supplied by reference TRBV19 and TRBJ2-2, is DGGITQSPKYLFRKEGQNVTLSCEQNLNHDAMYWYRQDPGQGLRLIYYSQIVNDFQKGDIAEGYSVSREKKESFPLTVTSAQKNPTAFYLCASSSAGGSDIHGELFFGEGSRLTVL.

This sequence joins TRBV30 and TRBJ2-3, with 13 bases matching TRBD2. Trimming removed 1 base from V and 7 bases from J; junction bases left unmatched: 8. CDR1 and CDR2 (germline): GTSNPN, SVGIG (reference sequence). The CDR3 has 16 residues. In DNA form, the CDR3 reads TGTGCCTGGAGTGCGGGACTAGCGGGATGGCCTTATACGCAGTATTTT. The encoded protein is CAWSAGLAGWPYTQYF.

A word on this clonotype: A much larger clone differs by one base, so this may be a read error. The chain uses TRBV4-1 and TRBJ2-3, with D hard to call. CDR3 length equals 14 residues. CDR1 MGHRA and CDR2 YSYEKL come from the germline V gene. CDR3 in DNA: TGCACCAGCAGCCAAGACCCTAGCACAGATACGCAGTATTTT. Its translation: CTSSQDPSTDTQYF.

By proportion, this clonotype is medium-sized. V gene TRBV6-1 combines with J gene TRBJ2-1; tentatively, D is TRBD2 (6 bases). This CDR3 is 14 amino acids long. The germline CDR1 and CDR2 sequences are MNHNS and SASEGT. V lost 5 bases and J lost 6, with 14 bases in between. The CDR3 region has the DNA TGTGCCAGCAGTATACCGGGACTTTTCAATGAGCAGTTCTTC. As protein: CASSIPGLFNEQFF.

Regarding this clonotype: Possible read error: a much larger clone is one base away. The genes are TRBV25-1 and TRBJ2-6; D assignment may be TRBD1 or TRBD2 (5 bases each). The V end was cut by 1 base, the J end by 0 bases, with 16 bases between. CDR3 length equals 19 residues. Looked up from germline, CDR1 is MGHDK and CDR2 is SYGVNS. The chain's CDR3 is CASSEWSGTASSGANVLTF. For the CDR3, the DNA is TGTGCCAGCAGTGAATGGTCGGGGACGGCGAGCTCTGGGGCCAACGTCCTGACTTTC. Looking up the rest from reference TRBV25-1 and TRBJ2-6 gives the full variable domain: EADIYQTPRYLVIGTGKKITLECSQTMGHDKMYWYQQDPGMELHLIHYSYGVNSTEKGDLSSESTVSRIRTEHFPLTLESARPSHTSQYLCASSEWSGTASSGANVLTFGAGSRLTVL.

This clonotype was detected once. The chain uses TRBV20-1 and TRBJ2-7, with 13 positions matching TRBD2. The germline V gene encodes CDR1 DFQATT and CDR2 SNEGSKA (reference sequence). V lost 3 bases to trimming and J lost 2 bases; unmatched junction nucleotides: 7. This CDR3 is built from 16 residues. Here the CDR3 reads CSASTSGRAAAYEQYF. In nucleotides, the CDR3 is TGCAGTGCTAGTACTAGCGGGAGGGCCGCCGCCTACGAGCAGTACTTC.

There are many counts of this clonotype. The chain combines TRBV19 with TRBJ2-3, with a tentative D call TRBD2 (6 bases). The CDR3 sequence is 16 residues long. V gave up 4 bases and J gave up 3 bases, with 17 bases separating them. Germline CDR1 and CDR2: LNHDA and SQIVND (reference sequence). The CDR3 spells CASSKNRELITDTQYF. The DNA of the CDR3 is TGTGCCAGTAGTAAGAATCGGGAGTTAATAACAGATACGCAGTATTTT.

This clonotype was seen at least ten times. DNA for the CDR3: TGTGCCAGCAGTTCCCTAGATTCTGAAGCTTTCTTT. This sequence encodes CASSSLDSEAFF. The rearrangement uses TRBV12-3 or TRBV12-4 and TRBJ1-1; no firm D call. CDR3 length: 12 residues. V gave up 4 bases and J gave up 6 bases, with 9 bases separating them.

The sample holds many counts of this clonotype. This rearrangement joins TRBV4-3 to TRBJ2-7; maybe TRBD1 (6 bases). V lost 2 bases and J 3 bases, leaving 20 bases between the germline ends. The CDR3 has 17 residues. Germline V gives CDR1 LGHNA, CDR2 YSLEER. As DNA, the CDR3 is TGCGCCAGCAGCCAACGTATATTAAGGGGGAGTCGCTACGAGCAGTACTTC. Residues: CASSQRILRGSRYEQYF.

By share of the sample, this clonotype is medium-sized (0.01 to 0.1%). This chain joins TRBV6-1 and TRBJ1-2; D call uncertain. The V gene's germline CDR1 is MNHNS and CDR2 SASEGT. CDR3 length: 12 amino acids. Trimming left V 4 bases short and J 2 bases short, with 5 bases between. The CDR3 region is CASSGVNYGYTF. In DNA form, the CDR3 reads TGTGCCAGCAGTGGAGTAAACTATGGCTACACCTTC.

The chain carries TRBV24-1 and TRBJ2-3, with unresolved D. The CDR3 contains 15 residues. Germline lookup yields CDR1 KGHDR and CDR2 SFDVKD. Trimming took off 1 base at V and 0 bases at J, with 7 bases between the two ends. CDR3 bases: TGTGCCACCAGTGATTTCACAGCCAGCACAGATACGCAGTATTTT. This sequence encodes CATSDFTASTDTQYF.

This clonotype appeared many times. This chain links TRBV20-1 with TRBJ2-7; TRBD1 or TRBD2 may be the D gene (5 bases each). Germline lookup yields CDR1 DFQATT and CDR2 SNEGSKA (reference sequence). Trimming took off 2 bases at V and 1 base at J, with 18 bases between the two ends. The CDR3 has 16 amino acids. The CDR3 sequence: CSARLPGRISSYEQYF. CDR3 coding DNA: TGCAGTGCTAGACTTCCGGGACGGATTTCTTCCTACGAGCAGTACTTC.

This clonotype was seen ten or more times. This chain links TRBV28 with TRBJ1-1, with D uncertain. This CDR3 has 14 amino acids. Trimming took off 1 base at V and 4 bases at J, with 10 bases between the two ends. CDR1 is MDHEN and CDR2 is SYDVKM in the germline V gene. In nucleotides, the CDR3 is TGTGCCAGCAGTTTATCACTCCCGGGCACTGAAGCTTTCTTT. Residues: CASSLSLPGTEAFF.

This clonotype was seen a handful of times. The V gene is TRBV29-1, the J gene TRBJ1-1, with D unresolved. The V and J ends lost 7 bases and 0 bases respectively, with 12 bases between them. The CDR3 contains 13 residues. Germline CDR1 reads SQVTM; CDR2 reads ANQGSEA. The chain's CDR3 is CSGLVGMNTEAFF. As DNA, the CDR3 is TGCAGCGGGCTTGTGGGGATGAACACTGAAGCTTTCTTT.

This clonotype was observed many times. The chain employs TRBV10-3 and TRBJ2-1, with TRBD2 matching over 9 bases. Germline trimming cut 10 bases from V and 1 base from J; bases unmatched to any gene: 8. The CDR3 has 15 amino acids. The V gene's germline CDR1 is ENHRY and CDR2 SYGVKD. The CDR3 nucleotides are TGTGCCACGGGGCTAGCGGGACAATCCTACAATGAGCAGTTCTTC. It is translated as CATGLAGQSYNEQFF.

To note about this clonotype: This clone may be a read error of a much larger clone one base away. The rearrangement links TRBV7-2 to TRBJ2-7; 9 bases match TRBD1. Per the germline V gene, CDR1 is SGHTA and CDR2 is FQGNSA. This CDR3 has 14 amino acids. The CDR3 DNA follows: TGTGCCAGCAGCTACCGGGACAGGGCCTACAAGCAGTACTTC. This sequence encodes CASSYRDRAYKQYF.

About this clonotype itself: Possible read error: a much larger clone is one base away. The rearrangement uses TRBV6-9 and TRBJ2-7, with TRBD2 identical over 7 bases. Germline values: CDR1 MNHGY, CDR2 SVAAGI. The CDR3 is 15 amino acids. DNA of the CDR3: TGTGCCAGCAGTTATGCTAGCGGTCACAATTACGGGCAGTACTTC. Residues: CASSYASGHNYGQYF.

This clonotype was picked up many times. The rearrangement links TRBV18 to TRBJ2-1; 8 bases fit TRBD1. Trimming cost V 2 bases and J 6 bases; bases outside gene matches: 9. This CDR3 spans 16 amino acids. Germline values: CDR1 KGHSH, CDR2 LQKENI. The DNA of the CDR3 is TGTGCCAGCTCACCAACCGGGACAGGCCAAAGCAATGAGCAGTTCTTC. Amino acid sequence: CASSPTGTGQSNEQFF. Based on the CDR3 plus reference TRBV18 and TRBJ2-1, the full variable domain is NAGVMQNPRHLVRRRGQEARLRCSPMKGHSHVYWYRQLPEEGLKFMVYLQKENIIDESGMPKERFSAEFPKEGPSILRIQQVVRGDSAAYFCASSPTGTGQSNEQFFGPGTRLTVL.

A word on this clonotype: This may come from a read error, since a much larger clone is one base off. CDR3 in DNA: TGCAGTGCTAGCGACCAGACTGGGGCCAACGTCCTGGCTTTC. Protein sequence: CSASDQTGANVLAF. The J gene is TRBJ2-6, the V gene TRBV20-1; possible D gene TRBD1, 5 bases. CDR3 length: 14 amino acids. CDR1 is DFQATT, CDR2 SNEGSKA, per germline (reference sequence).